Described below is a single T cell receptor beta chain sequence and its context. It has no known antigen specificity. Per-base quality was not reported, and no clone a single base away is much larger than it. The data were taken from a study of a mutant IDH1 vaccine in newly diagnosed glioma (dated by TCRdb to 2020 to 2022). Describing the broader study: Eight vaccinations were administered to patients in weeks 1, 3, 5, 7, 11, 15, 19 and 23, corresponding to visits V03 through V10. Six visits were used for peripheral blood collection: V03 (baseline), V05, V07, V10, V12 and V13. Prior to enrollment, patients had been given standard therapy consisting of radiotherapy alone, temozolomide alone, or radiochemotherapy with temozolomide, with the combination given to most patients. Vaccination was initiated 4-6 weeks after radiotherapy alone, or concurrently with temozolomide cycles in the chemotherapy-containing groups. The approximately 29 treated patients were approximately 62% male and around 40% female, with a mean age of about 38 years. For exploratory analyses, longitudinal TCRB deep sequencing was carried out in roughly 25 treated patients wherever samples were available. What the authors observed across the whole study: Changes in the top peripheral T cell clonotypes picked up by TCRB sequencing did not appear to be linked to pseudoprogression. Vaccine-induced immune responses across multiple MHC alleles were detected in 80% to 95% of patients. The authors noted that analyses of patient blood samples could not be reproduced because of sample limitations. Selection of PBMC samples for TCRB deep sequencing was based on availability.

The CDR3 spans 12 residues, from the cysteine through the phenylalanine. This entry keeps only the CDR3 DNA: 36 bases, framed from base 1. From a lookup of the germline V gene (reference sequence), CDR1 and CDR2 are SEHNR and FQNEAQ. Unmatched junction bases come to 5, with V trimmed by 1 base and J by 15 bases. Receptor amplification or capture employed the immunoSEQ multiplex PCR assay. Rearranged TCR beta chain sequences were amplified using the hsTCRB Kit according to the manufacturer's protocol. An Illumina MiSeq was used to sequence the TCRB libraries. From the authors' description of their analysis: Demultiplexing, trimming and gene mapping were performed with the kit vendor's proprietary platform. The immuneACCESS repertoire file appears here via TCRdb, limited to in-frame rearrangements. These files lack a portion of the clones; in checked studies, under half of the deficit traces to unresolved V genes, and the cause of the others is not known. V, J and clone size were drawn from that table, and D and trimming were deduced from the DNA. The sample table holds 70,000 to 90,000 clones, of which 75% to 95% were seen once. The ten largest make up about 0.6% of the sample.

The intended sense of this specimen's time point label: week 5, during vaccination. Each vaccine dose, consisting of 300 ug of a 20-mer mutant IDH1 peptide in Montanide, was administered subcutaneously with topical imiquimod. All donors had newly diagnosed IDH1-mutant astrocytomas of WHO grade 3 or 4 that showed loss of nuclear ATRX. The samples were drawn from NOA16, a multicentre, single-arm, open-label phase I trial in Germany that tested a mutant IDH1 peptide vaccine in humans for the first time. Genomic DNA for TCRB sequencing was extracted from EDTA blood using the DNeasy Blood and Tissue Kit.

The sequence links TRBV7-9 to TRBJ1-5, and 8 junction bases match TRBD1. The receptor was isolated from a woman in her forties or fifties with glioma. The sample was PBMCs, taken from a glioma patient whose treatment included an IDH1 peptide vaccine. The DNA is as follows: TGTGCCAGCAGCTTAGGCGGGACAGGCCTGCATTTT. Protein translation: CASSLGGTGLHF.